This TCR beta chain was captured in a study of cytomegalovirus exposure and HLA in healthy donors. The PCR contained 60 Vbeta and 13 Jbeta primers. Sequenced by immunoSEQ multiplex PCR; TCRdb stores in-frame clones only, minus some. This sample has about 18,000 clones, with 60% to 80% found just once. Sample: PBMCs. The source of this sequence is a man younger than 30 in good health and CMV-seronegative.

The CDR3 bases are TGTGCCAGCAGCGGACAGGGCCCTGACTACGAGCAGTACTTC. This translates into CASSGQGPDYEQYF. The chain employs TRBV9 and TRBJ2-7, with 7 bases identical to TRBD1. CDR3 length equals 14 residues. The germline gives CDR1 SGDLS, CDR2 YYNGEE. V was clipped by 3 bases and J by 3 bases; unmatched bases: 6.